These T cell receptor beta chains were read from a single sample in a study of tumor and adjacent non-tumor tissue in lung cancer. TCRdb reprocessed the multiplex PCR reads with MiXCR, giving one entry per CDR3 protein. The sample has about 98,000 distinct CDR3 sequences, 80% seen once. Specimen: distant non-tumor lung tissue. These receptors all stem from a man aged 55-75 years with small cell lung cancer. CDR3s include the opening cysteine and the closing phenylalanine or tryptophan. A D gene is named only where the DNA matches it firmly. Rows may omit the clone size; those that give it use once, few, many or a size class.

DNA	CDR3	size	length	V	D	J
TGTGCCAGGAGTTTCTACGGACAGAGGGCAGAGGCTTTCTTT	CARSFYGQRAEAFF	-	14	TRBV6-6	-	TRBJ1-1
TGTGCCAGCAGCCCTTATCAGGGGAATGAGCAGTTCTTC	CASSPYQGNEQFF	many	13	TRBV5-4	-	TRBJ2-1
TGTGCCAGCAGTCCGACCCGGAATAGCTGGGGCTACGAGCAGTACTTC	CASSPTRNSWGYEQYF	-	16	TRBV28	-	TRBJ2-7
TGTGCCGGCAGTACCGATAAGGGCACCTATGGCTACACCTTC	CAGSTDKGTYGYTF	-	14	TRBV5-5	-	TRBJ1-2
TGTGCCAACAGTTACCGACAGGCAGGGCTCGGTGAGCGGTTCTTC	CANSYRQAGLGERFF	-	15	TRBV6-5	-	TRBJ2-1
TGTACCAGCAGCTTAGGGGGGCTGGAGACCCAGTACTTC	CTSSLGGLETQYF	-	13	TRBV5-6	-	TRBJ2-5
TGTGCCAGCATATTGTCATCGAACACTGAAGCTTTCTTT	CASILSSNTEAFF	-	13	TRBV5-5	-	TRBJ1-1
TGTGCCAGCAGCTTGGTCTCAGGGATAGCGAACACTGAAGCTTTCTTT	CASSLVSGIANTEAFF	-	16	TRBV5-6	-	TRBJ1-1
TGTGCCAACCACCGACTAGCGGGAGCAGATATGCAATATTTT	CANHRLAGADMQYF	once	14	TRBV11-2	TRBD2	TRBJ2-3
TGTACCAGCAGCTTAACAGGCGATAATTCACCTCTCCACTTT	CTSSLTGDNSPLHF	-	14	TRBV11-2	-	TRBJ1-6
TGCGCCAGCAGCCAATCTCCAGGGAATGGGTACGAGCAGTACTTC	CASSQSPGNGYEQYF	-	15	TRBV4-1	-	TRBJ2-7
TGTGCCAGCACCAACCTTAGAGGAATCCAAAGTGAGCAGTTCTTC	CASTNLRGIQSEQFF	-	15	TRBV6-2/TRBV6-3	-	TRBJ2-1
TGCGCCAGCTTCCCCTGCCCGGGACTGCCGTATTCACCCCTCCACTTT	CASFPCPGLPYSPLHF	-	16	TRBV5-1	-	TRBJ1-6
TGTGCCAGCACGTACCCTGGGGGAAATGGCTACGAGCAGTATTTC	CASTYPGGNGYEQYF	-	15	TRBV12-3/TRBV12-4	-	TRBJ2-7
TGTGCCAGCGGTCCCCTCCCCTATCAGCCCCAGCATTTT	CASGPLPYQPQHF	few	13	TRBV28	-	TRBJ1-5
TGTGCCAGCAGCTTAGGGGGAGGGAGAGATACGCAGTATTTT	CASSLGGGRDTQYF	-	14	TRBV11-3	TRBD2	TRBJ2-3
TGTGCCAGCAGCCCAACGTGGGGGAGAGCTTTCTTT	CASSPTWGRAFF	many	12	TRBV7-9	-	TRBJ1-1
TGCGCCAGCAGCTTAGTGACGGCGGGCCTAAAGATCTTC	CASSLVTAGLKIF	-	13	TRBV11-2	-	TRBJ2-1
TGTGCCAGCAGTGACAGGAGGGATGTGAATACGCAGTATTTT	CASSDRRDVNTQYF	-	14	TRBV6-1	-	TRBJ2-3
TGTGCCAGTAGCCCACTGGAGGGTCTTGGTAATCAGCCACAGCATTTT	CASSPLEGLGNQPQHF	-	16	TRBV11-2	-	TRBJ1-5
TGTGCCAGCAGCCACAGAAGCAGTGGCAATTCACCCCTCCACTTT	CASSHRSSGNSPLHF	-	15	TRBV6-6	-	TRBJ1-6
TGTGCCAGCAGTTTCGGGGCTTATAATTTACCACTCCACTTT	CASSFGAYNLPLHF	-	14	TRBV6-5	-	TRBJ1-6
TGTGCCAGCAGGGTCTTATTCTCTGGAAACGCCATATATTTT	CASRVLFSGNAIYF	once	14	TRBV21-1	-	TRBJ1-3
TGTTCCAGCAACTTGGTGGATCAGCCCCAGCATTTT	CSSNLVDQPQHF	-	12	TRBV5-6	-	TRBJ1-5
TGTGTCGGCAGTTACTTGACAGGGGGGGCATCACCCCTCCACTTT	CVGSYLTGGASPLHF	-	15	TRBV6-5	TRBD1	TRBJ1-6
TGTGCCAGCAGTTCCGAGGACACCGGGGAGCTGTTTTTT	CASSSEDTGELFF	few	13	TRBV2	-	TRBJ2-2
TGTGGCAACAGCTTAACCTACGAGCAGTACTTC	CGNSLTYEQYF	-	11	TRBV11-2	-	TRBJ2-7
TGTGCCAGCGGCTTAGTGACAGCTCAGAGCTCATACAATGAGCAGTTCTTC	CASGLVTAQSSYNEQFF	-	17	TRBV11-2	-	TRBJ2-1
TGTGCCAGCAACAAGAGGGTCTCCAACGAGCAGTACTTC	CASNKRVSNEQYF	-	13	TRBV5-4	-	TRBJ2-7
TGTACCAGCAGTTATCAATCCGGGGAGACCCAGCACTTC	CTSSYQSGETQHF	-	13	TRBV12-3/TRBV12-4	-	TRBJ2-5
TGTGTCAGCAGGGGGTTTAGCGGGAGTGGCACCGGGGAGCTGTTTTTT	CVSRGFSGSGTGELFF	-	16	TRBV11-2	TRBD2	TRBJ2-2
TGTGCCAGCAGTAACTCGGACGCGACCACCGGGGAGCTGTTTTTT	CASSNSDATTGELFF	-	15	TRBV6-5	-	TRBJ2-2
TGTGCCAGCTGCCGTACCAGGGAGAGCACCGAAGCTTTCTTT	CASCRTRESTEAFF	once	14	TRBV11-3	-	TRBJ1-1
TGCGCCAGGAGTGACGGGCCCGCAGGTGAGCAGTTCTTC	CARSDGPAGEQFF	-	13	TRBV12-3/TRBV12-4	-	TRBJ2-1
TGCGCCAGTTTCCTAGCGGGAGCAACAGATACGCAGTATTTT	CASFLAGATDTQYF	-	14	TRBV12-3/TRBV12-4	TRBD2	TRBJ2-3
TGTGCCAGCAGGGACCTAGATAGTGAGCAGTTCTTC	CASRDLDSEQFF	-	12	TRBV11-1	-	TRBJ2-1
TGCAGCGTCACCCGACTAGGGGCTAACAATGAGCAGTTCTTC	CSVTRLGANNEQFF	-	14	TRBV29-1	-	TRBJ2-1
TGTGCCAGCAGCTTAGCGGTAGCGGGAGGAGAGACCAAGTACTTC	CASSLAVAGGETKYF	-	15	TRBV7-9	TRBD2	TRBJ2-5
TGTGCCAGCAGCCAAGATTGGGGGTTGAAGGAGACCCAGTACTTC	CASSQDWGLKETQYF	-	15	TRBV14	-	TRBJ2-5
TGTGCCAGCAGCTTATTCTGGGATTCACCCCTCCACTTT	CASSLFWDSPLHF	few	13	TRBV7-2	-	TRBJ1-6
TGCAGTGCTAGAGATCGGGGGCGGAGGAACACCGGGGAGCTGTTTTTT	CSARDRGRRNTGELFF	-	16	TRBV20-1	-	TRBJ2-2
TGCAGCCTCGGAGGCGGCCCAAGCTCCTACAATGAGCAGTTCTTC	CSLGGGPSSYNEQFF	-	15	TRBV29-1	-	TRBJ2-1
TGCGCCAGCAGCCAAGCCAGCTGGAGTAACTTTGGGGGGGAGACCCAGTACTTC	CASSQASWSNFGGETQYF	-	18	TRBV4-2	-	TRBJ2-5
TGTGCCAGCAGCCAACAGACCGGGGAGCTGTTTTTT	CASSQQTGELFF	many	12	TRBV4-2	-	TRBJ2-2
TGCAGTACTAGTTGGGCTAGCAATCAGCCCCAACATTTT	CSTSWASNQPQHF	-	13	TRBV20-1	-	TRBJ1-5
TGTGCCACCGGCGTAGCAGGAGGAGAGACCCAGTACTTC	CATGVAGGETQYF	-	13	TRBV15	-	TRBJ2-5
TGTGCCAGCAGCCAATCGGCCGGGGTGAATGAGCAGTTCTTC	CASSQSAGVNEQFF	-	14	TRBV16	-	TRBJ2-1
TGTGCCAGCCGCGCGAACCAACTAGCGCCGAGCTCCTACGAGCAGTACTTC	CASRANQLAPSSYEQYF	-	17	TRBV6-1	TRBD2	TRBJ2-7
TGTGCCAGCAGTTACACTAACACAGATACGCAGTATTTT	CASSYTNTDTQYF	-	13	TRBV11-2	-	TRBJ2-3
TGTGCCAGTAGCCAGGACTACAGTTCGGGGGAGCTGTTTTTT	CASSQDYSSGELFF	-	14	TRBV5-4	-	TRBJ2-2
TGTGCCAGCAGCTTGATTGGGTGGACTGGGGACAACATCCTGACTTTC	CASSLIGWTGDNILTF	-	16	TRBV5-6	-	TRBJ2-6
TGTGCGAGCAGCTTAGGGATGACGACCTACAATGAGCAGTTCTTC	CASSLGMTTYNEQFF	-	15	TRBV11-1	-	TRBJ2-1
TGTGCCAGCAGACCTGGCAGAGAAACCGGGGAGCTGTCTTTT	CASRPGRETGELSF	-	14	TRBV6-1	-	TRBJ2-2
TGTATCAGCAGCCAAGATCTTCGGCTTTACAATGAGCCGTTCTTC	CISSQDLRLYNEPFF	-	15	TRBV4-2	-	TRBJ2-1
TGTGCCAGCACGGAGGCGGGGAGCTCCTACGAGCAGTACTTC	CASTEAGSSYEQYF	once	14	TRBV6-2/TRBV6-3	-	TRBJ2-7
TGTGCCAGCAGCAATTCAGGTACGCAGTGTTTT	CASSNSGTQCF	-	11	TRBV6-5	-	TRBJ2-3
TGTGCCAGCAGGCCACAGGGGAGAAGTAACTATGGCTACACCTTC	CASRPQGRSNYGYTF	-	15	TRBV7-8	TRBD1	TRBJ1-2
TGTGCCACCAGTGATACGAGGCGTCGGACCGGGGAGCTGTTTTTT	CATSDTRRRTGELFF	-	15	TRBV24-1	-	TRBJ2-2
TGTGCCAGCAGCCCTCGAAGTGAGCCCGAACCTTTCTTT	CASSPRSEPEPFF	-	13	TRBV11-2	-	TRBJ1-1
TGTGCCAGCAGTTTTAGGGGGGGTTGGGACGGCTACACCTTC	CASSFRGGWDGYTF	many	14	TRBV28	-	TRBJ1-2